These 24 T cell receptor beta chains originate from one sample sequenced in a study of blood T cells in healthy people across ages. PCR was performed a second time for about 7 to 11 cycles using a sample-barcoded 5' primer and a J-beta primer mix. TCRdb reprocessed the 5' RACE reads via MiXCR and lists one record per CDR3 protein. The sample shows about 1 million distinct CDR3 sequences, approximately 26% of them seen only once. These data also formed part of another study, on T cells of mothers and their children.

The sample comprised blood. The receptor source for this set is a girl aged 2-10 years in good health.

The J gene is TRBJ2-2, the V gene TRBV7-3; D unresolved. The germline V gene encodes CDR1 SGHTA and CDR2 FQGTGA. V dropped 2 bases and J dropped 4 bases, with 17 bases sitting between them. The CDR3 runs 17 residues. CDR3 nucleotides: TGTGCCAGCAGCTTAGGTCCCCTAAGGGTAGGCACCGGGGAGCTGTTTTTT. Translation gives CASSLGPLRVGTGELFF.

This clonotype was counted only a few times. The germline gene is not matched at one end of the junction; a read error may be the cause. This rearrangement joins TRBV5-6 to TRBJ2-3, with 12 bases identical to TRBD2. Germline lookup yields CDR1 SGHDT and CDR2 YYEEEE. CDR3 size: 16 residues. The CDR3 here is CASSSATSGSADTRYF. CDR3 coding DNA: TGTGCCAGCAGCTCAGCGACTAGCGGGAGTGCAGATACGCGGTATTTT.

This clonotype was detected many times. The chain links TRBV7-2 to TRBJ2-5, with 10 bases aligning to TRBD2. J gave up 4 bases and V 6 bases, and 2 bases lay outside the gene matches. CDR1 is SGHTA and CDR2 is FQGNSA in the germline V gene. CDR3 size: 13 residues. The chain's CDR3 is CASSQRGGETQYF. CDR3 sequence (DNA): TGTGCCAGCAGTCAGCGGGGGGGAGAGACCCAGTACTTC. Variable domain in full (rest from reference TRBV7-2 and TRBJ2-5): GAGVSQSPSNKVTEKGKDVELRCDPISGHTALYWYRQSLGQGLEFLIYFQGNSAPDKSGLPSDRFSAERTGGSVSTLTIQRTQQEDSAVYLCASSQRGGETQYFGPGTRLLVL.

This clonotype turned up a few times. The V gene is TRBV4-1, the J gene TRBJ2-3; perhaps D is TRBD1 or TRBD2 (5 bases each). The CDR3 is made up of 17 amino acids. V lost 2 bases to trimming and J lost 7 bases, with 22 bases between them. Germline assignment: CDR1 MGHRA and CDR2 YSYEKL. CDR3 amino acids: CASSQTRGPSRKNTQYF. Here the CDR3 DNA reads TGCGCCAGCAGCCAAACCCGGGGACCCAGCCGAAAGAATACGCAGTATTTT.

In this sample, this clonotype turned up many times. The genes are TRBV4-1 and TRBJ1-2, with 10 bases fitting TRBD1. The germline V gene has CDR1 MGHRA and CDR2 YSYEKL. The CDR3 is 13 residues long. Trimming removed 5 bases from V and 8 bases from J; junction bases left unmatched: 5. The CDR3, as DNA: TGCGCCAGCAGCTCGACAGGGGGCGGCGGCTACACCTTC. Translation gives CASSSTGGGGYTF.

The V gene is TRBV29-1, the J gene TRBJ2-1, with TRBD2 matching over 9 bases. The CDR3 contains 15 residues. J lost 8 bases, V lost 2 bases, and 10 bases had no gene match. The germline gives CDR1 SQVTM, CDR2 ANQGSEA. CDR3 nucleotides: TGCAGCGTTGAACGGCGGCTAGCGGGAAACCATGAGCAGTTCTTC. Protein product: CSVERRLAGNHEQFF.

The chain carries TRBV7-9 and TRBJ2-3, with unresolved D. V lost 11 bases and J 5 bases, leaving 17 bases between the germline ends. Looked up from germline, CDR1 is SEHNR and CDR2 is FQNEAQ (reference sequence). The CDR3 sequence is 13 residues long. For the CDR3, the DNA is TGTGCCGCCTCCCGGATCCCTGGAGATACGCAGTATTTT. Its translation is CAASRIPGDTQYF.

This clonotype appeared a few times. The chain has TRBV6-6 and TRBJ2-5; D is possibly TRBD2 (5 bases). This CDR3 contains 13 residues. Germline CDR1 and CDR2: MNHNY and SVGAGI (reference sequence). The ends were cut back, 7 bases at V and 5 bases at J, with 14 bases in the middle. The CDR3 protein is CASNYRPGETQYF. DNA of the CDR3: TGTGCCAGCAATTATCGTCCGGGGGAGACCCAGTACTTC.

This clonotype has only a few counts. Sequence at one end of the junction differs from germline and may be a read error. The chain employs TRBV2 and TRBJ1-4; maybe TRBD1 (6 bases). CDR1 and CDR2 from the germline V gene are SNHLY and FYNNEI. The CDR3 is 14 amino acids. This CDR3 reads CASTDGQFPAETIF. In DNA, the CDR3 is TGTGCCAGCACCGATGGACAGTTCCCGGCAGAGACGATTTTT.

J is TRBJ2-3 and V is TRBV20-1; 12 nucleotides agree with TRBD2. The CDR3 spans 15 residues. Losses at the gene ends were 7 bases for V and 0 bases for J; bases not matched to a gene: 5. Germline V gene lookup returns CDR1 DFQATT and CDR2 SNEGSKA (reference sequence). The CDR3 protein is CSGTSGESSTDTQYF. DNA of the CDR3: TGCAGTGGGACTAGCGGGGAGTCTAGCACAGATACGCAGTATTTT.

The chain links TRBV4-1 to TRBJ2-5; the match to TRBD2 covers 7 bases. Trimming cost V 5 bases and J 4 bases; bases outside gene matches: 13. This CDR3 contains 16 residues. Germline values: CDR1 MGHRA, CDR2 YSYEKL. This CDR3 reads CASSDTGAGEGETQYF. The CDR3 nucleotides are TGCGCCAGCAGCGACACCGGTGCGGGAGAAGGAGAGACCCAGTACTTC.

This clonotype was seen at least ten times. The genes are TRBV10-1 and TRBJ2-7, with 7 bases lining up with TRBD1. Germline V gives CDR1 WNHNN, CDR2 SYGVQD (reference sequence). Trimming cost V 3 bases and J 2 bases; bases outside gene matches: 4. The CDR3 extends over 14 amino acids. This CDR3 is CASSDRDSPYEQYF. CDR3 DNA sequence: TGCGCCAGCAGTGACCGGGACAGCCCCTACGAGCAGTACTTC.

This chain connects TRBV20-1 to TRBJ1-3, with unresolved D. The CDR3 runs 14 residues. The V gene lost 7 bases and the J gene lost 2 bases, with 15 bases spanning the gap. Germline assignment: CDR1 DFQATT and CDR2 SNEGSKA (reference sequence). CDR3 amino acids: CSEIDGWAGNTIYF. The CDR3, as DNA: TGCAGTGAGATAGATGGATGGGCTGGAAACACCATATATTTT.

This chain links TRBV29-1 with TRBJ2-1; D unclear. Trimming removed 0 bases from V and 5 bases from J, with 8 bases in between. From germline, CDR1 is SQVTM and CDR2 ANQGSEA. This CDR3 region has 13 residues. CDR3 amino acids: CSVEDRRDNEQFF. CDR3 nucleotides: TGCAGCGTTGAAGACCGCAGAGACAATGAGCAGTTCTTC.

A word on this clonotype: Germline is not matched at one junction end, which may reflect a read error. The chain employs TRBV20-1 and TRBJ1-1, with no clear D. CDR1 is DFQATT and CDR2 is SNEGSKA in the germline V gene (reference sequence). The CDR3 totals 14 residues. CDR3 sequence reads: CSARDILRNTEASF. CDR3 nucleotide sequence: TGCAGTGCTAGAGATATCCTTCGGAACACTGAAGCTTCCTTT.

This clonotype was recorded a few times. CDR3 sequence (DNA): TGCAGCGCCAAACGGGCTCTCACAGATACGCAGTATTTT. Translated: CSAKRALTDTQYF. The chain joins TRBV29-1 to TRBJ2-3; no firm D call. The V end lost 7 bases, the J end lost 2 bases, and 13 bases lay between the germline ends. Germline CDR1 and CDR2: SQVTM and ANQGSEA. The CDR3 runs to 13 residues.

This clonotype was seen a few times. The CDR3 is CASSESGREYEQFF. The CDR3, as DNA: TGTGCCAGCAGCGAAAGCGGGAGGGAATATGAGCAGTTCTTC. The V and J genes are TRBV7-9 and TRBJ2-5; 10 positions agree with TRBD2. Near its end, the DNA agrees better with TRBJ2-1, so the J call may be wrong. CDR1 is SEHNR, CDR2 FQNEAQ, per germline (reference sequence). CDR3 length: 14 residues.

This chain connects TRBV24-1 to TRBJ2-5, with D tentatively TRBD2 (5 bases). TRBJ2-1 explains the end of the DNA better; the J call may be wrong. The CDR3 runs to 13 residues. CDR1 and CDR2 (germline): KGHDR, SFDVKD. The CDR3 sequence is CATSDFSGYEQFF. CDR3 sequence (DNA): TGTGCCACCAGTGATTTCTCGGGATATGAGCAGTTCTTC.

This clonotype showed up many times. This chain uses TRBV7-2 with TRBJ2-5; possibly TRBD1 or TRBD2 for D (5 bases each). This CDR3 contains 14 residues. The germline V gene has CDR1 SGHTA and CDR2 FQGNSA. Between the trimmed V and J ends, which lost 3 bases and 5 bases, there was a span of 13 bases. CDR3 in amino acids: CASSFGGLGETQYF. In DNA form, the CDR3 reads TGTGCCAGCAGCTTTGGGGGTCTGGGGGAGACCCAGTACTTC. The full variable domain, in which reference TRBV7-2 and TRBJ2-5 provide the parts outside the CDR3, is GAGVSQSPSNKVTEKGKDVELRCDPISGHTALYWYRQSLGQGLEFLIYFQGNSAPDKSGLPSDRFSAERTGGSVSTLTIQRTQQEDSAVYLCASSFGGLGETQYFGPGTRLLVL.

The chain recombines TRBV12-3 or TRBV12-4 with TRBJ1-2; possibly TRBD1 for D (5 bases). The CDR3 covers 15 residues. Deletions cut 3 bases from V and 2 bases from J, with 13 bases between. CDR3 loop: CASSLRGGLNYGYTF. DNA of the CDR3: TGTGCCAGCAGTTTGCGGGGGGGACTAAACTATGGCTACACCTTC.

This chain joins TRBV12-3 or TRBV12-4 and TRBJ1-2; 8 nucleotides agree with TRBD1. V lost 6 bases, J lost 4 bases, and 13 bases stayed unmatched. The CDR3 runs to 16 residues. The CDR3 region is CASREYHRDRFYGYTF. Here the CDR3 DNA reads TGTGCCAGCAGAGAATACCATCGGGACAGGTTCTATGGCTACACCTTC.

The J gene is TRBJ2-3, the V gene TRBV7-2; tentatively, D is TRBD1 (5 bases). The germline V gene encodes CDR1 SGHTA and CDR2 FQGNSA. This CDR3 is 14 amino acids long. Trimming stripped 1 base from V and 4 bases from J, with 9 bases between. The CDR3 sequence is CASSLVGPPDTQYF. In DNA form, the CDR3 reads TGTGCCAGCAGCTTAGTGGGGCCACCAGATACGCAGTATTTT.

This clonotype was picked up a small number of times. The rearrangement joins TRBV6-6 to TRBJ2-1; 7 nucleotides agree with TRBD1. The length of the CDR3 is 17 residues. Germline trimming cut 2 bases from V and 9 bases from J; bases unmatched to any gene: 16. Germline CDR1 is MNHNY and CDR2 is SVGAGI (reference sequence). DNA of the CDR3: TGTGCCAGCAGTTACCCGCTTCAGGGGGAGACCACCGGTGAGCAGTTCTTC. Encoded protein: CASSYPLQGETTGEQFF.

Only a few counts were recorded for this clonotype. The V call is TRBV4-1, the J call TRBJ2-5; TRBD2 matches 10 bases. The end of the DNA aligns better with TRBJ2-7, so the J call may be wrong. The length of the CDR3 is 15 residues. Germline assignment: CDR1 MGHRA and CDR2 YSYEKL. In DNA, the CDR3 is TGCGCCAGCAGCCAGACGGGACTAGCGTTGTACGAGCAGTACTTC. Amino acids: CASSQTGLALYEQYF.